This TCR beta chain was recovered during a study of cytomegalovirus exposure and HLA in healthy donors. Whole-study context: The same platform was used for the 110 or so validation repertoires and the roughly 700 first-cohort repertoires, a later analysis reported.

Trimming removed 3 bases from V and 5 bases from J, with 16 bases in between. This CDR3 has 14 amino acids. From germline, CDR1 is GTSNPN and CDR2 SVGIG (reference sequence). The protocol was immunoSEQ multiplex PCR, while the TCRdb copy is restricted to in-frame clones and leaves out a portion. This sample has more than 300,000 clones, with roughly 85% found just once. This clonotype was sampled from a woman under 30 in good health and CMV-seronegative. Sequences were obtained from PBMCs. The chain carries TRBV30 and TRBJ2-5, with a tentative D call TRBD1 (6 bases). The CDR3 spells CAWRGWGRGETQYF. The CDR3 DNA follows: TGTGCCTGGAGGGGTTGGGGGCGCGGGGAGACCCAGTACTTC.